The following is a T cell receptor (beta chain) sequence with its context. Trimming stripped 5 bases from V and 0 bases from J, with 5 bases between. Germline CDR1 MNHEY, CDR2 SMNVEV (reference sequence). The CDR3 extends over 12 amino acids. This sample is part of a study of blood T cell repertoires in COVID-19. For the study at large: The United States, Italy and Spain were the sources of the acute and convalescent COVID-19 samples. Sources were T cells, B-cell-depleted T cells, or PBMCs; the material itself was cDNA or gDNA.

Original data processing: Estimation of nucleated cell counts was performed using reference gene primer amplification. Data came from immunoSEQ multiplex PCR; TCRdb stores just in-frame clones and leaves some out. That table is the source of V, J and clone size, and D and trimming were worked out from the DNA. The sample includes some 350,000 clones, around 90% seen only once; the top ten take around 7%. The receptor's source is a man younger than 30 with active or convalescent COVID-19. Sequencing input: peripheral blood. The V call is TRBV27, the J call TRBJ2-7; D not certain. The CDR3 here is CASSTSSYEQYF. CDR3 bases: TGTGCCAGCAGTACGAGCTCCTACGAGCAGTACTTC.